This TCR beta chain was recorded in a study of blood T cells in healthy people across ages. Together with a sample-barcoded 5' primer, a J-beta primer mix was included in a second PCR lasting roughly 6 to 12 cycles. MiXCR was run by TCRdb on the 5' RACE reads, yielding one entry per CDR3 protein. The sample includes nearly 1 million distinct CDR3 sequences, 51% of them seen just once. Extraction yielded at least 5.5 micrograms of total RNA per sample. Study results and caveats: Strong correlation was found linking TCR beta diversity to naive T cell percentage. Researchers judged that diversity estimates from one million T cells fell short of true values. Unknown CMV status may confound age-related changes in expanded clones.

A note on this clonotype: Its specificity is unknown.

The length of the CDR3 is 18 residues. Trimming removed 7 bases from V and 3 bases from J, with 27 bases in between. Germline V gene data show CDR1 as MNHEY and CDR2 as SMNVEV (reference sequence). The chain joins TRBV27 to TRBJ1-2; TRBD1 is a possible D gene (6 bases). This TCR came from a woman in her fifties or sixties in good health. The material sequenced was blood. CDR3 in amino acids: CASTSSARQAEFYYGYTF. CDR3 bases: TGTGCCAGCACCTCTAGCGCGAGACAGGCGGAATTTTACTATGGCTACACCTTC.